This T cell receptor (beta chain) was captured in a study of ipilimumab plus nivolumab after autologous stem cell transplantation. The overall study: DLBCL patients had primary refractory or relapsed disease. Regarding the study as a whole: Per the authors, repertoire, Treg and microbiota data justify further study.

This clone was found a few times. What it recognizes is unknown. The germline V and J ends were trimmed by 6 bases and 1 base, with 14 bases remaining between them. This CDR3 is built from 15 residues. The germline gives CDR1 LNHDA, CDR2 SQIVND (reference sequence). The repertoire was sequenced with immunoSEQ multiplex PCR; TCRdb's copy has only in-frame clones and lacks some. Altogether 15,000 to 20,000 clones are present, over 70% being singletons, with the ten largest covering approximately 22%. Starting 14 to 28 days after autologous transplant, ipilimumab 1 mg/kg was given. Dosing: nivolumab 3 mg/kg IV, weeks 1, 4, 7, 10, then every two weeks to week 26.

Sample: PBMCs, taken in a trial of ipilimumab plus nivolumab as post-transplant consolidation. This chain connects TRBV19 to TRBJ2-3; perhaps TRBD2 as D (5 bases). This sequence was found in a male donor with diffuse large B-cell lymphoma. CDR3 amino acids: CASSFRGRGTDTQYF. CDR3 DNA sequence: TGTGCCAGTAGCTTCCGGGGTAGGGGCACAGATACGCAGTATTTT.